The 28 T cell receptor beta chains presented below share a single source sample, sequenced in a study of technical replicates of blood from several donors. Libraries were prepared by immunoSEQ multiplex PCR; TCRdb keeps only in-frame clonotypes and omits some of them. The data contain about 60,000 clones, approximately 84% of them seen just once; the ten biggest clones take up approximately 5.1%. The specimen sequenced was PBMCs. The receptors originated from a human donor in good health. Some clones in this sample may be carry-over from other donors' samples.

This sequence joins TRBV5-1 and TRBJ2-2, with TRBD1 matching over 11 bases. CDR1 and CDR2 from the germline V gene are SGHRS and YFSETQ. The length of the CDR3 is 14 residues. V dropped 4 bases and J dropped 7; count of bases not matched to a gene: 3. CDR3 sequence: CASSPGTGGGELFF. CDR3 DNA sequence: TGCGCCAGCAGCCCCGGGACAGGGGGCGGGGAGCTGTTTTTT.

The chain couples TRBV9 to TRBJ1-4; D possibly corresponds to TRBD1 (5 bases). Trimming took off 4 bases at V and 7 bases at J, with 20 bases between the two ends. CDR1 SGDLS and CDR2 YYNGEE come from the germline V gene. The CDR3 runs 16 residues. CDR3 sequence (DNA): TGTGCCAGCAGCCCAACCCCCGGTGGGGGAGGTGAAAAACTGTTTTTT. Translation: CASSPTPGGGGEKLFF.

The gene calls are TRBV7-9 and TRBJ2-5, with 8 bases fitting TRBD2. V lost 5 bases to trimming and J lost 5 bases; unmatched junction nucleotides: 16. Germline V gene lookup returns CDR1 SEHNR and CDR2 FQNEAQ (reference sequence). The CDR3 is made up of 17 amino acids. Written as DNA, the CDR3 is TGTGCCAGCAGCCCGAGCGGGGGCCGGTGGGCTACTGAGACCCAGTACTTC. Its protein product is CASSPSGGRWATETQYF.

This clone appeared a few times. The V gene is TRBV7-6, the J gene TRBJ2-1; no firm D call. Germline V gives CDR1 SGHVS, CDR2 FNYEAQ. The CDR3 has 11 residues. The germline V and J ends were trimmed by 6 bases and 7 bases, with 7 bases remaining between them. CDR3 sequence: CASSSPNEQFF. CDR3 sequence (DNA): TGTGCCAGCAGTTCCCCTAATGAGCAGTTCTTC.

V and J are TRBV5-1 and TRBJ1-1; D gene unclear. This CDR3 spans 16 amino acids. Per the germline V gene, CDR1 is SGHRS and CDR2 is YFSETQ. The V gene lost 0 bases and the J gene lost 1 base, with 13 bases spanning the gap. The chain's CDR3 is CASSLGSRRSNTEAFF. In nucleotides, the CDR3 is TGCGCCAGCAGCTTGGGAAGTCGGAGGTCGAACACTGAAGCTTTCTTT.

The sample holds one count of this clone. The CDR3 is CAWSVLGVRSYEQYF. The CDR3 coding sequence is TGTGCCTGGAGTGTACTGGGAGTCCGCTCCTACGAGCAGTACTTC. The chain carries TRBV30 and TRBJ2-7; possible D gene TRBD2, 5 bases. CDR3 length: 15 residues. Trimming pared 0 bases from V and 0 bases from J, leaving 12 bases between. Germline V gene data show CDR1 as GTSNPN and CDR2 as SVGIG (reference sequence).

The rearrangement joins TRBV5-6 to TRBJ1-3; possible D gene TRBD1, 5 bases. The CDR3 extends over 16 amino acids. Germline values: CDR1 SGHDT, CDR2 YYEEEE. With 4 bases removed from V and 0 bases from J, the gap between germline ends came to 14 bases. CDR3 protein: CASSIYGTGSGNTIYF. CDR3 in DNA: TGTGCCAGCAGCATCTACGGCACAGGCTCTGGAAACACCATATATTTT.

CDR3 bases: TGTGCCAGCAGAGGCGCGGGTGCTGGAAACACCATATATTTT. This gives the protein CASRGAGAGNTIYF. This chain links TRBV2 with TRBJ1-3; no clear D. CDR3 length equals 14 residues. V dropped 6 bases and J dropped 2 bases, with 11 bases sitting between them. Germline V gives CDR1 SNHLY, CDR2 FYNNEI.

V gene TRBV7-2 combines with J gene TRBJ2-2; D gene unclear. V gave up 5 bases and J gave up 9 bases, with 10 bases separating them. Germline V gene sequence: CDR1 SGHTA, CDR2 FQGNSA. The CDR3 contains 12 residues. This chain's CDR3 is CASSLRVRELFF. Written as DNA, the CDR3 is TGTGCCAGCAGCCTTAGAGTGAGGGAGCTGTTTTTT.

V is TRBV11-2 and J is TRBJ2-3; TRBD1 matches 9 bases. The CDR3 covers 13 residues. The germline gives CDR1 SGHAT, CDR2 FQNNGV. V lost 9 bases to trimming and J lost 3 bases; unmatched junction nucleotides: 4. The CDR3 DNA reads TGTGCCAGTAAGACAGGGGGGACAGATACGCAGTATTTT. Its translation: CASKTGGTDTQYF.

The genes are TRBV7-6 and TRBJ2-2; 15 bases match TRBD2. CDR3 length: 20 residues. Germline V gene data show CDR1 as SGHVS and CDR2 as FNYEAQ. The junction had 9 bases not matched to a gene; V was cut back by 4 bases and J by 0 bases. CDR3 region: CASSSPPGLAGGTNTGELFF. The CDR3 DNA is TGTGCCAGCAGCTCCCCCCCGGGACTAGCGGGGGGAACGAACACCGGGGAGCTGTTTTTT.

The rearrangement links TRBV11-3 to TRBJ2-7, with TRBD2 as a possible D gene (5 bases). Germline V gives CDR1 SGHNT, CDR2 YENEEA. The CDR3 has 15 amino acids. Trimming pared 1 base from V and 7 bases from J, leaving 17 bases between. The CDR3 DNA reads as TGTGCCAGCAGCTTAGGGTGGCCGGATTCGGGAGAGCAGTACTTC. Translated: CASSLGWPDSGEQYF.

The CDR3 protein is CASKNDRGGHEQYF. The CDR3 region has the DNA TGTGCCAGTAAGAATGACAGGGGTGGACACGAGCAGTACTTC. This chain uses TRBV19 with TRBJ2-7; 8 nucleotides agree with TRBD1. Germline V gives CDR1 LNHDA, CDR2 SQIVND (reference sequence). Germline trimming cut 7 bases from V and 5 bases from J; bases unmatched to any gene: 10. The CDR3 extends over 14 amino acids.

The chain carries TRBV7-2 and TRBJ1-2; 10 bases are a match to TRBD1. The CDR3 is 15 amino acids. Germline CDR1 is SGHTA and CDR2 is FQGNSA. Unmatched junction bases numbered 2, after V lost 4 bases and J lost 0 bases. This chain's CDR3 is CASSSTGGSNYGYTF. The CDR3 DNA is TGTGCCAGCAGCTCGACAGGGGGCTCTAACTATGGCTACACCTTC.

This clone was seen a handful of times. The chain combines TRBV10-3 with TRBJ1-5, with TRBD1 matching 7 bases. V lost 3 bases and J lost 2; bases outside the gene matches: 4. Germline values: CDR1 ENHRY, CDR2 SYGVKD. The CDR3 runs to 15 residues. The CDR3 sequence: CAISDQTGGNQPQHF. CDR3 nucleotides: TGTGCCATCAGTGATCAAACAGGGGGCAATCAGCCCCAGCATTTT.

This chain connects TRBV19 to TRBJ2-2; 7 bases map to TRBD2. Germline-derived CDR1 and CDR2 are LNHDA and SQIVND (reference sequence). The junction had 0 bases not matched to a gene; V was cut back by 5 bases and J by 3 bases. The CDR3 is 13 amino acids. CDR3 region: CASSRGDTGELFF. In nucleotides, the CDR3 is TGTGCCAGTAGTCGGGGGGACACCGGGGAGCTGTTTTTT.

The CDR3 sequence is CAWSSGGVVEQYF. CDR3 DNA: TGTGCCTGGAGTAGCGGAGGGGTCGTAGAGCAGTACTTC. This chain uses TRBV30 with TRBJ2-7; tentatively, D is TRBD2 (6 bases). CDR3 length: 13 amino acids. V lost 2 bases to trimming and J lost 7 bases, with 15 bases between them. Germline CDR1 and CDR2: GTSNPN and SVGIG (reference sequence).

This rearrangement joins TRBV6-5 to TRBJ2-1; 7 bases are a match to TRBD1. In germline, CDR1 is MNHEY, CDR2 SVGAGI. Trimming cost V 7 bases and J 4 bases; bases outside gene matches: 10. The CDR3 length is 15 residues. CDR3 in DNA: TGTGCCAGCAACCGACGGACAGGTACTTACAATGAGCAGTTCTTC. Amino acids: CASNRRTGTYNEQFF.

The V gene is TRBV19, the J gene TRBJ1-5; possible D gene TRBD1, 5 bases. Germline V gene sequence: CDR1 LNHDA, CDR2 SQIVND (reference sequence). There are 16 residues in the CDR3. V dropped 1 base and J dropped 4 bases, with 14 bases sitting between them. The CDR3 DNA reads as TGTGCCAGTAGTATAGCGGGACTCGGAGGGAATCAGCCCCAGCATTTT. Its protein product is CASSIAGLGGNQPQHF.

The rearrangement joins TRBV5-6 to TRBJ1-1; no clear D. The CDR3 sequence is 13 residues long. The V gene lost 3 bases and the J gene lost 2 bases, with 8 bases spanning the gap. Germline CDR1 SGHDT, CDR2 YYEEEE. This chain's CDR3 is CASSSTYNTEAFF. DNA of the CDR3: TGTGCCAGCAGCTCCACCTATAACACTGAAGCTTTCTTT.

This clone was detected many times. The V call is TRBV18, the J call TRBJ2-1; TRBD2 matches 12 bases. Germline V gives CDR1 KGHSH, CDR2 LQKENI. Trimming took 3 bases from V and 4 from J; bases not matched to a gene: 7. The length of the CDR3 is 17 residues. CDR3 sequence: CASSPKGLAGSYNEQFF. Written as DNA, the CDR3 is TGTGCCAGCTCACCCAAGGGACTAGCGGGTTCGTACAATGAGCAGTTCTTC.

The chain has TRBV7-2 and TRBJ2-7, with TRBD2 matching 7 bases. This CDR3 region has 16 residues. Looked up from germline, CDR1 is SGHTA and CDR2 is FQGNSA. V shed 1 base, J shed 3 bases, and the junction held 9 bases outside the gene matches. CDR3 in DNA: TGTGCCAGCAGCTTAGGGGAGGGACTGCAGCTCTACGAGCAGTACTTC. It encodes CASSLGEGLQLYEQYF.

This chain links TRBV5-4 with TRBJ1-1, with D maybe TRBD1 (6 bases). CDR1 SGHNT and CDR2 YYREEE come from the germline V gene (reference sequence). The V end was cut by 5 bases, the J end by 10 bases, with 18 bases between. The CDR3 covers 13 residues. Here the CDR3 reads CASSSRQAHGAFF. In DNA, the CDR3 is TGTGCCAGCAGTTCTAGACAGGCCCACGGAGCTTTCTTT.

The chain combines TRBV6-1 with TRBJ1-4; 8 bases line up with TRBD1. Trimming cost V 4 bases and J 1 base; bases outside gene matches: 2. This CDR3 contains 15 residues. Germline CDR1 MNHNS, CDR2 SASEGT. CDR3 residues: CASSVRGQTNEKLFF. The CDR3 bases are TGTGCCAGCAGTGTCAGGGGGCAAACTAATGAAAAACTGTTTTTT.

The CDR3 DNA reads as TGTGCCAGCAGCGTAGCTTCGCGGGAGGAACTGGGAGAGACCCAGTACTTC. Its protein is CASSVASREELGETQYF. V and J are TRBV9 and TRBJ2-5; 8 bases fit TRBD2. Unmatched junction bases numbered 11, after V lost 0 bases and J lost 4 bases. This CDR3 is 17 amino acids long. Germline V gives CDR1 SGDLS, CDR2 YYNGEE.

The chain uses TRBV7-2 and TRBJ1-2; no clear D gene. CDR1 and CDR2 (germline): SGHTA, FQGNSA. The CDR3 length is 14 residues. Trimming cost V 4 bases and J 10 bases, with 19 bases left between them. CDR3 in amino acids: CASSSEVLGVSYTF. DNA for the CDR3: TGTGCCAGCAGCTCCGAGGTCCTAGGCGTATCCTACACCTTC.

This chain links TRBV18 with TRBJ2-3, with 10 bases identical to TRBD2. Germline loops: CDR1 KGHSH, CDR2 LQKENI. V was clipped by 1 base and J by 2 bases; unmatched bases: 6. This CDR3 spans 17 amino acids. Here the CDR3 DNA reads TGTGCCAGCTCACCACGGAAGCGGGGGGGGGTCACAGATACGCAGTATTTT. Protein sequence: CASSPRKRGGVTDTQYF. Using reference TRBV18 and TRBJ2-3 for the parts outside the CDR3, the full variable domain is NAGVMQNPRHLVRRRGQEARLRCSPMKGHSHVYWYRQLPEEGLKFMVYLQKENIIDESGMPKERFSAEFPKEGPSILRIQQVVRGDSAAYFCASSPRKRGGVTDTQYFGPGTRLTVL.

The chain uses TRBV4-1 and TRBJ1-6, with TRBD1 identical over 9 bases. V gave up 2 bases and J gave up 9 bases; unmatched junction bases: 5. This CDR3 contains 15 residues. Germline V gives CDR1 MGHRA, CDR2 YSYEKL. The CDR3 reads CASSQLGQGISPLHF. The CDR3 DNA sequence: TGCGCCAGCAGCCAATTGGGACAGGGAATTTCACCCCTCCACTTT.